Shown below are 2 T cell receptor beta chains from a single sample sequenced in a study of blood T cell repertoires in COVID-19. Sequenced by immunoSEQ multiplex PCR; TCRdb stores in-frame clones only, minus some. The repertoire includes 150,000 to 200,000 clones, around nine tenths of them detected once, and about 0.77% sits in the top ten. The sequenced sample was PBMCs or T cells enriched from blood (not recorded which). The receptors were gathered from a woman aged 18-29 years who had recovered from COVID-19.

The CDR3 region has the DNA TGTGCCAGCATTGGACAGCTGAACACCGGGGAGCTGTTTTTT. It yields the protein CASIGQLNTGELFF. The chain joins TRBV2 to TRBJ2-2, with D possibly TRBD1 on 6 matching bases. Per germline, CDR1 SNHLY and CDR2 FYNNEI. There are 14 residues in the CDR3. V was shortened by 7 bases and J by 1 base, with 10 bases between the two germline ends.

The chain recombines TRBV5-4 with TRBJ2-7; D is unclear. V gave up 1 base and J gave up 2 bases, with 7 bases separating them. This CDR3 region has 13 residues. Germline V lookup: CDR1 SGHNT, CDR2 YYREEE (reference sequence). The CDR3 sequence: CASSLRGTYEQYF. In DNA, the CDR3 is TGTGCCAGCAGCTTGCGAGGAACCTACGAGCAGTACTTC.